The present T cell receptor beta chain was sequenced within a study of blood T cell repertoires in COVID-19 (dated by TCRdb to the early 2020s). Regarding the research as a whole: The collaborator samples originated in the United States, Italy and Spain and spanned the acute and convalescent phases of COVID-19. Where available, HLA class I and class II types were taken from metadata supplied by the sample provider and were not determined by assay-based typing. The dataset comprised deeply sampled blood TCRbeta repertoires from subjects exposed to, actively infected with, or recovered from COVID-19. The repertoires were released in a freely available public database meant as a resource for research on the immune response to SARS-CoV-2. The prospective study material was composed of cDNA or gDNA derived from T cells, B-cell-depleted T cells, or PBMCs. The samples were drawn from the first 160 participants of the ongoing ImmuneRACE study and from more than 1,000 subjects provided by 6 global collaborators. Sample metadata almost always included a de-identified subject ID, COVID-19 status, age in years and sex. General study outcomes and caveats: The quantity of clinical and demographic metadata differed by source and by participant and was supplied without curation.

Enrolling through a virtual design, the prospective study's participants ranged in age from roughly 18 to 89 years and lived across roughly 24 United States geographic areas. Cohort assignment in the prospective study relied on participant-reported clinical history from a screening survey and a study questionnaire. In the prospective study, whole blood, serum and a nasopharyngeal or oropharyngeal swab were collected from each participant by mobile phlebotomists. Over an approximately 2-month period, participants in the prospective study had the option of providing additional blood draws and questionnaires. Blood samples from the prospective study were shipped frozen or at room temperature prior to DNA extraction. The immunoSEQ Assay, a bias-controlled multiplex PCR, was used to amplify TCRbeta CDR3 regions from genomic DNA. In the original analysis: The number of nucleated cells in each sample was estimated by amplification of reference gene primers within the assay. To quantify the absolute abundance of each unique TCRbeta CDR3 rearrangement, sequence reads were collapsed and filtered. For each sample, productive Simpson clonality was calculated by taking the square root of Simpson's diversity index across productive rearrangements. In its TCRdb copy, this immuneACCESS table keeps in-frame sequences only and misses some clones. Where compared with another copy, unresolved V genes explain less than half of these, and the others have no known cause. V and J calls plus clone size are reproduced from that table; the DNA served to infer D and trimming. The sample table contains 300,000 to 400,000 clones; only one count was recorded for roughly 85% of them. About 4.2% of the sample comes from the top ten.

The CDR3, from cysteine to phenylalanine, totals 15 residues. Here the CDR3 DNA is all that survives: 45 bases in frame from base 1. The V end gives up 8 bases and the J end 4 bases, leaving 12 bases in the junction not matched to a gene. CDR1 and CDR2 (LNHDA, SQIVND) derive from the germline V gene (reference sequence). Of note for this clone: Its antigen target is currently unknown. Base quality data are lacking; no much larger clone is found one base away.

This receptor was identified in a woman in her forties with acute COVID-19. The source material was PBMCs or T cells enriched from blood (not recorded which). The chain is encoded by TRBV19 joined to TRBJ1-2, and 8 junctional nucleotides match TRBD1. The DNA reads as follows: TGTGCCAGTGCACCTAACCAGGGGGCTGTCTATGGCTACACCTTC. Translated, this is CASAPNQGAVYGYTF.